This is a list of T cell receptor beta chains from one sample in a study of T cell repertoires in cytomegalovirus infection. TCRdb ran MiXCR on the reads and lists one entry per CDR3 protein. The sample includes fewer than 550,000 distinct CDR3 sequences, approximately 15% of them seen just once. Sequenced sample: CD8+ T cells from PBMCs. Every receptor here comes from a human donor in good health (CMV status not recorded). Some clones in this sample may be carry-over from other donors' samples. The CDR3 runs from the conserved cysteine through the conserved F or W. D genes are given only for firm matches. Clone size is not always given. Where it is, it says once, few, many or a class for expanded clones.

J gene,D gene,clone size,V gene,CDR3 protein,CDR3 DNA
TRBJ1-1,NA,NA,TRBV12-3/TRBV12-4,CASRGGVLNTEAFF,TGTGCCAGCAGAGGAGGGGTTTTAAACACTGAAGCTTTCTTT
TRBJ2-3,TRBD2,few,TRBV24-1,CATSAGGRGYSDTQYF,TGTGCCACCAGTGCCGGAGGGAGGGGATACTCAGATACGCAGTATTTT
TRBJ2-7,NA,few,TRBV5-1,CASSLLQGTSSYEQYF,TGCGCCAGCAGCTTATTGCAGGGGACCTCCTCCTACGAGCAGTACTTC
TRBJ2-4,NA,many,TRBV19,CASSNEGTSMKNIQYF,TGTGCCAGTAGCAACGAAGGAACCTCGATGAAAAACATTCAGTACTTC
TRBJ2-3,TRBD1,few,TRBV7-9,CAAPNGTGGLSTDTQYF,TGTGCAGCACCTAATGGGACAGGAGGGTTGAGCACAGATACGCAGTATTTT
TRBJ2-1,TRBD2,NA,TRBV6-6,CASSYSSPSGPYNEQFF,TGTGCCAGCAGTTACTCGTCCCCTAGCGGACCTTACAATGAGCAGTTCTTC
TRBJ2-2,NA,few,TRBV5-1,CASSWPGQGPTGELFF,TGCGCCAGCAGCTGGCCGGGACAAGGGCCCACCGGGGAGCTGTTTTTT
TRBJ2-3,TRBD2,NA,TRBV20-1,CSARDITSEHTDTQYF,TGCAGTGCTAGAGATATTACTAGCGAGCACACAGATACGCAGTATTTT
TRBJ2-5,TRBD2,many,TRBV7-9,CASSLGGVGETQYF,TGTGCCAGCAGCTTGGGAGGGGTTGGGGAGACCCAGTACTTC
TRBJ2-7,NA,many,TRBV7-9,CASTPISGSYEQYF,TGTGCCAGCACCCCGATCTCAGGGAGCTACGAGCAGTACTTC
TRBJ2-1,NA,NA,TRBV27,CASSTSGVTNYNEQFF,TGTGCCAGCAGTACCTCGGGGGTGACAAATTACAATGAGCAGTTCTTC
TRBJ2-1,NA,many,TRBV6-1,CASSPGTVEVRSYNEQFF,TGTGCCAGCAGTCCCGGGACTGTGGAGGTCCGCTCCTACAATGAGCAGTTCTTC
TRBJ2-6,NA,many,TRBV7-4,CASSSPGANVLTF,TGTGCCAGCAGCTCACCTGGGGCCAACGTCCTGACTTTC
TRBJ2-1,TRBD2,NA,TRBV20-1,CSARDHTSGGYSYNEQFF,TGCAGTGCTAGAGATCATACTAGCGGGGGATACTCCTACAATGAGCAGTTCTTC
TRBJ2-2,NA,many,TRBV12-3/TRBV12-4,CATYSDGNTGELFF,TGTGCCACCTACAGCGACGGGAACACCGGGGAGCTGTTTTTT
TRBJ2-2,NA,few,TRBV6-5,CASSNSRANTGELFF,TGTGCCAGCAGTAATAGTCGTGCGAACACCGGGGAGCTGTTTTTT
TRBJ2-3,NA,many,TRBV14,CASSQDRKERLSGTDTQYF,TGTGCCAGCAGCCAAGACAGAAAGGAGCGCTTATCGGGTACAGATACGCAGTATTTT
TRBJ2-2,TRBD2,few,TRBV12-3/TRBV12-4,CASSQLGLAKDGELFF,TGTGCCAGCAGCCAACTGGGACTAGCGAAGGACGGGGAGCTGTTTTTT
TRBJ1-1,NA,many,TRBV7-8,CASSSPADGANTEAFF,TGTGCCAGCAGCTCCCCCGCTGACGGTGCGAACACTGAAGCTTTCTTT
TRBJ2-3,NA,many,TRBV28,CASRLTTVITDTQYF,TGTGCCAGCAGACTAACGACAGTGATCACAGATACGCAGTATTTT
TRBJ2-7,NA,few,TRBV6-5,CASSYSENYEQYF,TGTGCCAGCAGTTACTCGGAGAACTACGAGCAGTACTTC
TRBJ1-2,NA,NA,TRBV20-1,CSARHNRAGNYGYTF,TGCAGTGCTAGACATAACAGGGCCGGGAACTATGGCTACACCTTC
TRBJ1-1,NA,NA,TRBV9,CASTTGLNTEAFF,TGTGCCAGCACCACAGGTCTGAACACTGAAGCTTTCTTT
TRBJ2-7,TRBD1,many,TRBV7-9,CASSSADRFYYEQYF,TGTGCCAGCAGCTCTGCGGACAGGTTTTACTACGAGCAGTACTTC
TRBJ1-2,NA,few,TRBV13,CASSTNTGSNYGYTF,TGTGCCAGCAGCACTAATACAGGGTCCAACTATGGCTACACCTTC
TRBJ2-5,NA,NA,TRBV10-3,CAISSPWETQYF,TGTGCCATCAGTTCACCATGGGAGACCCAGTACTTC
TRBJ2-7,NA,few,TRBV28,CASRQGVGVAYEQYF,TGTGCCAGCAGACAAGGGGTCGGGGTAGCCTACGAGCAGTACTTC